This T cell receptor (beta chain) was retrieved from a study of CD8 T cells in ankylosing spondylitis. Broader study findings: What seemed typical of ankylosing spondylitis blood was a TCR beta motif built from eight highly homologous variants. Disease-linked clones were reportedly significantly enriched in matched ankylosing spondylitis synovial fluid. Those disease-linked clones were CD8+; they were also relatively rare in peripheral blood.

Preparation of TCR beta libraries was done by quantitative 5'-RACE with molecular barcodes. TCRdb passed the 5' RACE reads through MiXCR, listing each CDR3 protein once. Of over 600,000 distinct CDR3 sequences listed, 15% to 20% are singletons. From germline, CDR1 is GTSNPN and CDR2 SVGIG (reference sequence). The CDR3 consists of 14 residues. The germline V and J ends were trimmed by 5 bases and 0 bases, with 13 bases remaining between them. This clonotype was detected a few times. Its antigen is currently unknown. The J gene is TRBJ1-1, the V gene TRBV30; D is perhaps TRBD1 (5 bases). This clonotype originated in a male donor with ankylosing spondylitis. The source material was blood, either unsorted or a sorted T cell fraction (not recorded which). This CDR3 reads CAWSGTALNTEAFF. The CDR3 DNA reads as TGTGCCTGGTCCGGGACGGCACTGAACACTGAAGCTTTCTTT.